The 20 T cell receptor beta chains reported below all come from one sample, sequenced in a study of blood T cell repertoires in COVID-19 (dated by TCRdb to 2018 to 2021). The library was generated by the immunoSEQ multiplex PCR assay. TCRdb's version of the immuneACCESS table is confined to in-frame rearrangements and falls short of the full clone set. An unresolved V gene accounts for under half of the shortfall where checked; the remainder is of unknown origin. The sample table holds under 350,000 clones, of which roughly 91% were seen once. The ten biggest clones cover approximately 4.6% of the sample. The sequenced sample was peripheral blood. These receptors all stem from a man between 35 and 55 years old with acute or convalescent COVID-19.

The V and J genes are TRBV5-1 and TRBJ1-5; 9 bases line up with TRBD1. Germline CDR1 and CDR2: SGHRS and YFSETQ. The ends lost 4 bases at V and 7 bases at J; junction bases unmatched: 15. The CDR3 has 17 residues. CDR3 bases: TGCGCCAGCAGCCTCATGCCAGTTACAGGGGGCGAACAGCCCCAGCATTTT. Its translation: CASSLMPVTGGEQPQHF. Complete variable domain (other parts from reference TRBV5-1 and TRBJ1-5): KAGVTQTPRYLIKTRGQQVTLSCSPISGHRSVSWYQQTPGQGLQFLFEYFSETQRNKGNFPGRFSGRQFSNSRSEMNVSTLELGDSALYLCASSLMPVTGGEQPQHFGDGTRLSIL.

The rearrangement links TRBV9 to TRBJ2-3; 9 nucleotides match TRBD2. The CDR3 has 16 amino acids. Germline V gene data show CDR1 as SGDLS and CDR2 as YYNGEE. Trimming cost V 4 bases and J 1 base; bases outside gene matches: 7. The CDR3 here is CASSIAGEWGTDTQYF. CDR3 in DNA: TGTGCCAGCAGCATAGCGGGGGAGTGGGGCACAGATACGCAGTATTTT.

The V and J genes are TRBV12-5 and TRBJ2-4; TRBD2 agrees at 8 bases. In germline, CDR1 is LGHNT, CDR2 FRNRAP. The CDR3 loop spans 18 amino acids. The J segment lost 2 bases and the V segment lost 2 bases, leaving 11 bases of the junction unmatched. CDR3 residues: CASGLSIPGGRTKNIQYF. CDR3 nucleotides: TGTGCTAGTGGTTTGTCCATCCCGGGGGGGCGGACCAAAAACATTCAGTACTTC.

The J gene is TRBJ2-3, the V gene TRBV5-4; D remains unclear. The CDR3 length is 13 residues. Germline loops: CDR1 SGHNT, CDR2 YYREEE (reference sequence). Trimming removed 4 bases from V and 0 bases from J, with 6 bases in between. CDR3: CASSPPSTDTQYF. Written as DNA, the CDR3 is TGTGCCAGCAGCCCTCCTAGCACAGATACGCAGTATTTT.

The chain uses TRBV4-1 and TRBJ2-3, with TRBD2 identical over 7 bases. V dropped 4 bases and J dropped 5; count of bases not matched to a gene: 15. CDR1 and CDR2 from the germline V gene are MGHRA and YSYEKL. The CDR3 covers 17 residues. The CDR3 here is CASSPHLAEPFGDTQYF. The CDR3 region has the DNA TGCGCCAGCAGCCCTCACCTAGCGGAGCCTTTCGGAGATACGCAGTATTTT.

This clone turned up a few times. The chain has TRBV5-1 and TRBJ1-4; possibly TRBD1 for D (5 bases). Germline lookup yields CDR1 SGHRS and CDR2 YFSETQ. The CDR3 contains 14 residues. Deletions cut 4 bases from V and 7 bases from J, with 14 bases between. DNA of the CDR3: TGCGCCAGCAGCCGTCTGGGGGGGAGTGAAAAACTGTTTTTT. Encoded protein: CASSRLGGSEKLFF. The variable domain in full, completed from reference TRBV5-1 and TRBJ1-4, reads KAGVTQTPRYLIKTRGQQVTLSCSPISGHRSVSWYQQTPGQGLQFLFEYFSETQRNKGNFPGRFSGRQFSNSRSEMNVSTLELGDSALYLCASSRLGGSEKLFFGSGTQLSVL.

This clone has just one count. One end of the junction does not line up with germline, which may come from a read error. This rearrangement joins TRBV28 to TRBJ1-1, with D hard to call. The CDR3 length is 12 residues. Looked up from germline, CDR1 is MDHEN and CDR2 is SYDVKM. The CDR3 sequence is CATSGEHTEAFF. The CDR3 nucleotides read TGTGCCACCAGTGGGGAGCACACTGAAGCTTTCTTT.

V is TRBV12-5 and J is TRBJ1-6, with 10 bases matching TRBD1. Looked up from germline, CDR1 is LGHNT and CDR2 is FRNRAP. Trimming at V came to 6 bases and at J to 6 bases, leaving 5 bases not matched to a gene. This CDR3 comprises 15 residues. CDR3 bases: TGTGCTAGTGGAAGGGACAGGGGAGGTAATTCACCCCTCCACTTT. Protein product: CASGRDRGGNSPLHF. Together with reference TRBV12-5 and TRBJ1-6, the CDR3 gives the full variable domain: DARVTQTPRHKVTEMGQEVTMRCQPILGHNTVFWYRQTMMQGLELLAYFRNRAPLDDSGMPKDRFSAEMPDATLATLKIQPSEPRDSAVYFCASGRDRGGNSPLHFGNGTRLTVT.

The rearrangement uses TRBV5-1 and TRBJ1-2, with 7 bases lining up with TRBD1. Germline loops: CDR1 SGHRS, CDR2 YFSETQ. V lost 5 bases to trimming and J lost 6 bases; unmatched junction nucleotides: 7. This CDR3 has 13 amino acids. The CDR3 loop is CASRVGTEDGYTF. CDR3 nucleotide sequence: TGCGCCAGCAGGGTCGGGACAGAAGATGGCTACACCTTC.

The chain is built from TRBV15 and TRBJ1-4; 8 positions match TRBD1. Germline values: CDR1 LNHNV, CDR2 YYDKDF (reference sequence). Losses at the gene ends were 3 bases for V and 2 bases for J; bases not matched to a gene: 5. CDR3 length equals 16 residues. The CDR3 sequence: CATSRVRGRTNEKLFF. Written as DNA, the CDR3 is TGTGCCACCAGCAGGGTCAGGGGGCGGACTAATGAAAAACTGTTTTTT.

This CDR3 reads CASSLAGGDWETQYF. CDR3 DNA: TGTGCCAGCAGCTTAGCTGGGGGGGATTGGGAGACCCAGTACTTC. This chain connects TRBV7-6 to TRBJ2-5, with 7 bases that match TRBD2. Germline assignment: CDR1 SGHVS and CDR2 FNYEAQ. This CDR3 comprises 15 residues. Losses at the gene ends were 0 bases for V and 5 bases for J; bases not matched to a gene: 6.

The J gene is TRBJ1-5, the V gene TRBV5-8; tentatively, D is TRBD1 (5 bases). The CDR3 loop spans 17 amino acids. Trimming cost V 5 bases and J 0 bases, with 18 bases left between them. Germline CDR1 SGHTS, CDR2 YDEGEE. Written as DNA, the CDR3 is TGTGCCAGCAGTAAAAGCCAAAGACAGACTAGCAATCAGCCCCAGCATTTT. Residues: CASSKSQRQTSNQPQHF.

The rearrangement joins TRBV11-2 to TRBJ1-6; possibly TRBD1 for D (6 bases). V dropped 1 base and J dropped 6 bases, with 10 bases sitting between them. Germline CDR1 and CDR2: SGHAT and FQNNGV. The CDR3 extends over 15 amino acids. As DNA, the CDR3 is TGTGCCAGCAGCTTAGGAAACAGGGTTAATTCACCCCTCCACTTT. The encoded protein is CASSLGNRVNSPLHF.

The chain carries TRBV6-5 and TRBJ1-1, with 11 bases lining up with TRBD1. Trimming took 6 bases from V and 11 from J; bases not matched to a gene: 5. In germline, CDR1 is MNHEY, CDR2 SVGAGI. There are 12 residues in the CDR3. CDR3 residues: CASRRTGGFAFF. The CDR3 DNA reads as TGTGCCAGCAGACGGACAGGGGGCTTTGCTTTCTTT.

CDR3 protein: CASSELVGAITYGYTF. In DNA form, the CDR3 reads TGTGCCAGCAGTGAATTAGTTGGTGCCATAACCTATGGCTACACCTTC. The chain uses TRBV6-1 and TRBJ1-2; unclear D gene. CDR1 is MNHNS and CDR2 is SASEGT in the germline V gene. With 2 bases removed from V and 4 bases from J, the gap between germline ends came to 17 bases. CDR3 length: 16 amino acids.

The chain couples TRBV18 to TRBJ1-5; D not resolved. Trimming left V 5 bases short and J 0 bases short, with 11 bases between. Germline CDR1 and CDR2: KGHSH and LQKENI. CDR3 size: 15 residues. Written as DNA, the CDR3 is TGTGCCAGCTCATCAACCGCAGTTAGCAATCAGCCCCAGCATTTT. This sequence encodes CASSSTAVSNQPQHF.

The V call is TRBV7-9, the J call TRBJ2-2; the D gene is possibly TRBD2 (7 bases). The V end lost 3 bases, the J end lost 0 bases, and 14 bases lay between the germline ends. The CDR3 has 17 residues. Germline loops: CDR1 SEHNR, CDR2 FQNEAQ (reference sequence). The CDR3 sequence is CASSFFAGAANTGELFF. DNA of the CDR3: TGTGCCAGCAGCTTCTTTGCGGGGGCTGCGAACACCGGGGAGCTGTTTTTT. Filled out from reference TRBV7-9 and TRBJ2-2, the complete variable domain reads DTGVSQNPRHKITKRGQNVTFRCDPISEHNRLYWYRQTLGQGPEFLTYFQNEAQLEKSRLLSDRFSAERPKGSFSTLEIQRTEQGDSAMYLCASSFFAGAANTGELFFGEGSRLTVL.

The rearrangement links TRBV5-1 to TRBJ2-5, with D perhaps TRBD2 (6 bases). V was clipped by 4 bases and J by 4 bases, with 14 bases between them. The CDR3 contains 14 residues. Germline CDR1 SGHRS, CDR2 YFSETQ. CDR3 sequence: CASSPPLAGETQYF. In DNA form, the CDR3 reads TGCGCCAGCAGCCCACCACTAGCTGGAGAGACCCAGTACTTC.

V usage is TRBV5-1 and J usage is TRBJ2-2; 9 nucleotides agree with TRBD1. V was pared by 0 bases and J by 6 bases, with 9 bases of the junction left unmatched. Germline CDR1 SGHRS, CDR2 YFSETQ. The CDR3 length is 17 residues. CDR3 in amino acids: CASSLDLGQGNPGELFF. The CDR3 DNA follows: TGCGCCAGCAGCTTGGACCTGGGACAGGGTAATCCCGGGGAGCTGTTTTTT.

This clone was observed a single time. V is TRBV5-1 and J is TRBJ2-3; D gene unclear. Trimming pared 2 bases from V and 1 base from J, leaving 5 bases between. Germline V CDR1 and CDR2: SGHRS, YFSETQ. The CDR3 consists of 13 residues. The CDR3 is CASSFSGTDTQYF. The CDR3 DNA reads TGCGCCAGCAGCTTCTCGGGCACAGATACGCAGTATTTT.